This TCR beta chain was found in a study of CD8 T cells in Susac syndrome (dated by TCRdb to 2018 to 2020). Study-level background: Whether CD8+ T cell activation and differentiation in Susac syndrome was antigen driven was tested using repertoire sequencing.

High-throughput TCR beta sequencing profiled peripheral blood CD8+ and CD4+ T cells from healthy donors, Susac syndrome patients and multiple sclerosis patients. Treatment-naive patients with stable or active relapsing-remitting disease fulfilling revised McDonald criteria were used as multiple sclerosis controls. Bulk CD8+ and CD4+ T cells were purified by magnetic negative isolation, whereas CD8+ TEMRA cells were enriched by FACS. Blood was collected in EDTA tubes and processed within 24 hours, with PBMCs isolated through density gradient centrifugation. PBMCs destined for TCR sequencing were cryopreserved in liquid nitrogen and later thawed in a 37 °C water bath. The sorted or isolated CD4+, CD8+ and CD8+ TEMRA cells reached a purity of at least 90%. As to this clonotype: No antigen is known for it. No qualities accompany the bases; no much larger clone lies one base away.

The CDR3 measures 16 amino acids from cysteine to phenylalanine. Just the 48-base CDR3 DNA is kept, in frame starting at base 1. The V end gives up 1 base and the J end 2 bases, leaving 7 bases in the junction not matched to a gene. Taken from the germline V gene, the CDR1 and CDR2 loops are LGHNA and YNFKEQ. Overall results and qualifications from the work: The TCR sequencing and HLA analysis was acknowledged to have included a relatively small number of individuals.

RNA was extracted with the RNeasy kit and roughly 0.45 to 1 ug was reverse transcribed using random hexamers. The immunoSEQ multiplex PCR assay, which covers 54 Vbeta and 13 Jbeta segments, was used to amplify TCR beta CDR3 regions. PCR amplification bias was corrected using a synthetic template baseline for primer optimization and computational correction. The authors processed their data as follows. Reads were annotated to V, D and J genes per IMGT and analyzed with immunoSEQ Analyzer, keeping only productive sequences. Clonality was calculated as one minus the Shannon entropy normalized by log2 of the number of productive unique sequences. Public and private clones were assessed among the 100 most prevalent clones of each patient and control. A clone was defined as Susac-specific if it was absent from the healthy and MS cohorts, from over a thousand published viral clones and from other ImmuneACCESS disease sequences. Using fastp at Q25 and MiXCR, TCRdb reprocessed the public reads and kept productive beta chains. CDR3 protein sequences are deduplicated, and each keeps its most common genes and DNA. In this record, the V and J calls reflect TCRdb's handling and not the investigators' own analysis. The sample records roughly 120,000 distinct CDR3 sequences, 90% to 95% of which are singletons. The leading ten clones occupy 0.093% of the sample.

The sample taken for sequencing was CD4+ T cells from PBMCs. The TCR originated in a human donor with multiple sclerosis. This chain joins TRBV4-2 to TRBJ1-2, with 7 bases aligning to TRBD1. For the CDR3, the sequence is CASSQGVRDRNYGYTF. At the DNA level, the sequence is TGTGCCAGCAGCCAAGGGGTTCGGGACAGAAACTATGGCTACACCTTC.